The 16 T cell receptor beta chains below were found in one sample sequenced in a study of T cells in Graves' hyperthyroidism and ophthalmopathy. Amplification of TCR beta CDR3 regions was performed using RNA transcripts as template. HTBI primers were employed in a first-round RT-PCR of the TCR CDR3. A single record per CDR3 protein comes from TCRdb applying MiXCR to the multiplex PCR reads. The table lists 500,000 to 600,000 distinct CDR3 sequences, roughly 17% of them singletons. The specimen was blood. The source of these receptors is a woman aged 18-30 years with Graves' hyperthyroidism.

This clonotype appeared many times. The genes are TRBV18 and TRBJ2-3; possible D gene TRBD1, 6 bases. V dropped 0 bases and J dropped 1 base, with 11 bases sitting between them. This CDR3 spans 16 amino acids. The germline gives CDR1 KGHSH, CDR2 LQKENI. This CDR3 is CASSPPVGGGTDTQYF. CDR3 nucleotide sequence: TGTGCCAGCTCACCACCGGTAGGGGGAGGCACAGATACGCAGTATTTT.

This clonotype was counted ten times or more. J is TRBJ1-2 and V is TRBV7-2; no clear D. Germline V gene lookup returns CDR1 SGHTA and CDR2 FQGNSA. V was pared by 0 bases and J by 1 base, with 9 bases between. CDR3 length: 15 amino acids. CDR3 residues: CASSLALGNNYGYTF. The DNA for the CDR3 is TGTGCCAGCAGCTTAGCACTTGGGAATAACTATGGCTACACCTTC.

There are many counts of this clonotype. This may be a read error: a much more frequent sequence differs by one nucleotide. The chain joins TRBV7-2 to TRBJ1-1, with D hard to call. Germline CDR1 and CDR2: SGHTA and FQGNSA. The CDR3 length is 15 residues. CDR3 sequence (DNA): TGTGCCGGCAGCCCGTTCCCGCGAGGGCGTACTGAAGCTTTCTTT. Its translation: CAGSPFPRGRTEAFF.

This clonotype was seen a handful of times. The chain recombines TRBV14 with TRBJ1-1; D not resolved. Trimming removed 0 bases at V and 4 bases at J, with 6 bases between. Germline V lookup: CDR1 SGHDN, CDR2 FVKESK. The length of the CDR3 is 13 residues. The CDR3 sequence: CASSQESITEAFF. The CDR3 DNA is TGTGCCAGCAGCCAAGAGAGCATCACTGAAGCTTTCTTT.

The gene calls are TRBV5-5 and TRBJ2-7; D gene unclear. V lost 2 bases, J lost 7 bases, and 16 bases lay in between. The germline gives CDR1 SGHKS, CDR2 YYEKEE (reference sequence). This CDR3 is built from 14 residues. CDR3 sequence (DNA): TGTGCCAGCAGCTTCGTCGGGTTCCCTTTGGAGCAGTACTTC. Protein sequence: CASSFVGFPLEQYF. The full variable domain, rest sourced from reference TRBV5-5 and TRBJ2-7, is DAGVTQSPTHLIKTRGQQVTLRCSPISGHKSVSWYQQVLGQGPQFIFQYYEKEERGRGNFPDRFSARQFPNYSSELNVNALLLGDSALYLCASSFVGFPLEQYFGPGTRLTVT.

This clonotype showed up many times. The rearrangement links TRBV10-2 to TRBJ2-1; 12 bases map to TRBD2. This CDR3 comprises 16 residues. Germline CDR1 is WSHSY and CDR2 is SAAADI. Unmatched junction bases numbered 7, after V lost 6 bases and J lost 4 bases. The CDR3 coding sequence is TGCGCCAGCAGCCACGGGACTAGCGGGCGTTACAATGAGCAGTTCTTC. Its protein product is CASSHGTSGRYNEQFF.

This clonotype was observed a few times. This chain joins TRBV18 and TRBJ2-1; D possibly uses TRBD1 or TRBD2 (5 bases each). Trimming cost V 2 bases and J 2 bases, with 10 bases left between them. The CDR3 totals 15 residues. Germline CDR1 is KGHSH and CDR2 is LQKENI. CDR3 sequence reads: CASSPTGTPYNEQFF. The CDR3 DNA is TGTGCCAGCTCACCAACCGGGACCCCCTACAATGAGCAGTTCTTC.

The chain links TRBV4-3 to TRBJ2-7; D is undetermined. The CDR3 has 12 amino acids. Trimming removed 0 bases at V and 7 bases at J, with 7 bases between. Germline loops: CDR1 LGHNA, CDR2 YSLEER. In DNA, the CDR3 is TGCGCCAGCAGCCAAGAAGGGCAGGAGCAGTACTTC. Its protein is CASSQEGQEQYF.

The chain uses TRBV4-1 and TRBJ2-2, with a weak D call TRBD2 (5 bases). This CDR3 region has 9 residues. Germline-derived CDR1 and CDR2 are MGHRA and YSYEKL. CDR3 region: CVGAGELFF. The CDR3 DNA sequence: TGCGTCGGGGCCGGGGAGCTGTTTTTT.

In this sample, this clonotype turned up many times. The chain couples TRBV7-2 to TRBJ2-7; the D gene could be TRBD1 or TRBD2 (6 bases each). The germline V and J ends were trimmed by 8 bases and 7 bases, with 21 bases remaining between them. The CDR3 runs 14 residues. CDR1 is SGHTA, CDR2 FQGNSA, per germline. The CDR3 sequence: CASLNRRGAGEQYF. The CDR3 nucleotides are TGTGCCAGCTTGAACCGGAGGGGGGCCGGGGAGCAGTACTTC. The full variable domain, its missing parts supplied by reference TRBV7-2 and TRBJ2-7, is GAGVSQSPSNKVTEKGKDVELRCDPISGHTALYWYRQSLGQGLEFLIYFQGNSAPDKSGLPSDRFSAERTGGSVSTLTIQRTQQEDSAVYLCASLNRRGAGEQYFGPGTRLTVT.

This clonotype was seen at least ten times. The chain links TRBV2 to TRBJ2-1; D not resolved. This CDR3 region has 14 residues. CDR1 and CDR2 (germline): SNHLY, FYNNEI. Between the trimmed V and J ends, which lost 2 bases and 8 bases, there was a span of 13 bases. In DNA form, the CDR3 reads TGTGCCAGCAGTGAAACGCCTAACCAGTATGAGCAGTTCTTC. It codes for CASSETPNQYEQFF.

The J gene is TRBJ1-2, the V gene TRBV7-2, with D possibly matching TRBD1 (6 bases). The germline V and J ends were trimmed by 1 base and 3 bases, with 24 bases remaining between them. CDR3 length equals 19 residues. The germline gives CDR1 SGHTA, CDR2 FQGNSA. The CDR3 DNA is TGTGCCAGCAGCTTAGATCCCCTGGGTTTGGGGGCTTCATACTATGGCTACACCTTC. The encoded protein is CASSLDPLGLGASYYGYTF.

This clonotype appeared many times. The chain employs TRBV4-3 and TRBJ1-1; 8 bases match TRBD1. V shed 5 bases, J shed 4 bases, and the junction held 9 bases outside the gene matches. Germline V gives CDR1 LGHNA, CDR2 YSLEER. The CDR3 covers 15 residues. The CDR3 sequence: CASSIGQGGGTEAFF. CDR3 in DNA: TGCGCCAGCAGCATTGGACAGGGTGGGGGCACTGAAGCTTTCTTT.

This chain uses TRBV9 with TRBJ2-3, with 10 positions matching TRBD2. Trimming removed 4 bases from V and 4 bases from J; junction bases left unmatched: 9. CDR1 is SGDLS, CDR2 YYNGEE, per germline. CDR3 length: 16 amino acids. CDR3 nucleotide sequence: TGTGCCAGCAGCCCGATTAGCGGGAGGAGCGCAGATACGCAGTATTTT. This codes for CASSPISGRSADTQYF.

This chain uses TRBV7-8 with TRBJ2-1, with 9 bases matching TRBD2. Unmatched junction bases numbered 5, after V lost 5 bases and J lost 0 bases. The CDR3 covers 16 residues. Germline V gene lookup returns CDR1 SGHVS and CDR2 FQNEAQ. CDR3 sequence (DNA): TGTGCCAGCAGCCGACTAGCGGAGAGCTCCTACAATGAGCAGTTCTTC. Its protein is CASSRLAESSYNEQFF.

This clonotype was detected many times. Here the CDR3 reads CAWSGGPGSYNEQFF. The CDR3 DNA reads TGTGCCTGGAGCGGCGGCCCTGGCTCCTACAATGAGCAGTTCTTC. The chain recombines TRBV30 with TRBJ2-1; no firm D call. This CDR3 has 15 amino acids. V gave up 3 bases and J gave up 0 bases, with 12 bases separating them. Germline CDR1 and CDR2: GTSNPN and SVGIG (reference sequence). The entire variable domain, with the rest obtained from reference TRBV30 and TRBJ2-1, is as follows: SQTIHQWPATLVQPVGSPLSLECTVEGTSNPNLYWYRQAAGRGLQLLFYSVGIGQISSEVPQNLSASRPQDRQFILSSKKLLLSDSGFYLCAWSGGPGSYNEQFFGPGTRLTVL.